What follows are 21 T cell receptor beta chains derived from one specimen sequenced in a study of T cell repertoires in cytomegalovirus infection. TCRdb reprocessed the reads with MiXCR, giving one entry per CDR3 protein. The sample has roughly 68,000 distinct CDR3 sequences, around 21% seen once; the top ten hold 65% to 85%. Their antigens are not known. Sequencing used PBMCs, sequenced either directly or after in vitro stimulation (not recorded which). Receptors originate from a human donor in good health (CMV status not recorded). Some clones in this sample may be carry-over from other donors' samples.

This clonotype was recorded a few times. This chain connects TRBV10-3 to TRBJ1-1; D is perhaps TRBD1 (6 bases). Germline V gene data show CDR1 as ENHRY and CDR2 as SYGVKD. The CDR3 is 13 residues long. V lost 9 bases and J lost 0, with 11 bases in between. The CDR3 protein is CAMNGGLNTEAFF. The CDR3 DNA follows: TGTGCCATGAACGGGGGGCTGAACACTGAAGCTTTCTTT.

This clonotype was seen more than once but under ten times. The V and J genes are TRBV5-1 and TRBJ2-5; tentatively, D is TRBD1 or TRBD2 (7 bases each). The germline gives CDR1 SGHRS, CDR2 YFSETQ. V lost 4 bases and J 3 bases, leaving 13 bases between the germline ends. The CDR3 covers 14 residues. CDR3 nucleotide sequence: TGCGCCAGCAGCGTCGGGGGGACAGAAGAGACCCAGTACTTC. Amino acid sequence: CASSVGGTEETQYF.

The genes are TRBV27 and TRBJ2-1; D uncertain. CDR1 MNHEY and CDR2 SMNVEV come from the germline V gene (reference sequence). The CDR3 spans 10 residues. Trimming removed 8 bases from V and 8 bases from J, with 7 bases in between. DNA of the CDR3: TGTGCCAGCGGGCGTCATGAGCAGTTCTTC. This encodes CASGRHEQFF.

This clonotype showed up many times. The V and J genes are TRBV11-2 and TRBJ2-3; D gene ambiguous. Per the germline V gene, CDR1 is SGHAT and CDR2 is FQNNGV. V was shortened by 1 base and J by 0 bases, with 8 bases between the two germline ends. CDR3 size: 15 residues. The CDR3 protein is CASSLVGISTDTQYF. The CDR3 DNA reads TGTGCCAGCAGCTTAGTAGGGATTAGCACAGATACGCAGTATTTT.

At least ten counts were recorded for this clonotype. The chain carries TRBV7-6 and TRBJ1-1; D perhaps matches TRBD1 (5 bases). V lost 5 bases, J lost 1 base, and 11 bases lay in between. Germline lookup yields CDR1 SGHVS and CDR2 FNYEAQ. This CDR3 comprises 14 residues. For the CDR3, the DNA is TGTGCCAGCAGCGTAGGGACGGCGAACACTGAAGCTTTCTTT. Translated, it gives CASSVGTANTEAFF.

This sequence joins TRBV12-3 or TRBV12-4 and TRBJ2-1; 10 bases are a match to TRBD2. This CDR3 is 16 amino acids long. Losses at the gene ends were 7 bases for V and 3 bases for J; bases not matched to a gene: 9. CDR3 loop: CASTTSGLAVYNEQFF. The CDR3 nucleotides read TGTGCCAGCACTACCAGCGGACTAGCGGTCTACAATGAGCAGTTCTTC.

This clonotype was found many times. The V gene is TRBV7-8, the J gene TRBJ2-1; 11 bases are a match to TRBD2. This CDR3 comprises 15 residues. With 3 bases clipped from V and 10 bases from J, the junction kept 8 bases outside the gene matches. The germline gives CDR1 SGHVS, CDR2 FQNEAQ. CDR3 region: CASSFLLAGVREQFF. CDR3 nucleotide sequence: TGTGCCAGCAGCTTTTTACTAGCGGGAGTTCGAGAGCAGTTCTTC.

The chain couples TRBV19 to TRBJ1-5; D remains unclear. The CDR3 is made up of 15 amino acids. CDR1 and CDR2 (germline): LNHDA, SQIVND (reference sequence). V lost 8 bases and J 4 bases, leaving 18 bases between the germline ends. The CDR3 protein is CASGRGRASNQPQHF. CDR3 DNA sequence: TGTGCCAGTGGGCGGGGAAGGGCCAGTAATCAGCCCCAGCATTTT.

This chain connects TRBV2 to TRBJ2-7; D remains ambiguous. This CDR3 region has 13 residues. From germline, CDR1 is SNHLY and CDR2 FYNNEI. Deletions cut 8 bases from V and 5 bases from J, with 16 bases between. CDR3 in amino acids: CASRDSRPNEQYV. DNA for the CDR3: TGTGCCAGCCGAGACTCAAGACCGAACGAGCAGTACGTC.

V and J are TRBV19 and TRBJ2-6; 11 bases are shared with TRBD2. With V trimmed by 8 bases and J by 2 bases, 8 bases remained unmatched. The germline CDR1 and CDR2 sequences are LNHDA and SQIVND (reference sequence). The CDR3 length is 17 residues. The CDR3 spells CASPQVAGGPGANVLTF. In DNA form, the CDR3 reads TGTGCCAGTCCACAGGTAGCGGGAGGGCCTGGGGCCAACGTCCTGACTTTC.

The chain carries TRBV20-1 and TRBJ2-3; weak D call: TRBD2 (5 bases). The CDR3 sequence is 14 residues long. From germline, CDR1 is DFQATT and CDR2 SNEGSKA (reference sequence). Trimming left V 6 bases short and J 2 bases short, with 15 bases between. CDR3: CSADPSGYTDTQYF. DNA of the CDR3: TGCAGTGCGGATCCGAGCGGATACACAGATACGCAGTATTTT.

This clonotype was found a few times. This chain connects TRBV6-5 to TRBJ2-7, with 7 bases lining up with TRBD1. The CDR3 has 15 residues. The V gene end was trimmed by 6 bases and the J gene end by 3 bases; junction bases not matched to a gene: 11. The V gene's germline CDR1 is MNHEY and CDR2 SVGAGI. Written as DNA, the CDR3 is TGTGCCAGCAGCAGTACCGGGACAGTGAACTACGAGCAGTACTTC. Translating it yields CASSSTGTVNYEQYF.

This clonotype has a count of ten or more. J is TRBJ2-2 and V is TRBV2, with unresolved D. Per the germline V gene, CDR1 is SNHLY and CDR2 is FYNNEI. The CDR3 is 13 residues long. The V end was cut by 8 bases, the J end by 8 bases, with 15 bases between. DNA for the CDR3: TGTGCCAGCTGTCGCGAGGCGCGAGGGGAGCTGTTTTTT. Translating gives CASCREARGELFF.

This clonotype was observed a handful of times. The CDR3: CASSLLGRPALGRYEQYF. The CDR3 DNA sequence: TGTGCCAGCAGCTTATTGGGGAGACCAGCACTAGGCCGCTACGAGCAGTACTTC. The chain has TRBV7-2 and TRBJ2-7, with D perhaps matching TRBD2 (5 bases). Germline-derived CDR1 and CDR2 are SGHTA and FQGNSA. This CDR3 contains 18 residues. Trimming pared 2 bases from V and 3 bases from J, leaving 23 bases between. The full variable domain, with the rest looked up from reference TRBV7-2 and TRBJ2-7, is GAGVSQSPSNKVTEKGKDVELRCDPISGHTALYWYRQSLGQGLEFLIYFQGNSAPDKSGLPSDRFSAERTGGSVSTLTIQRTQQEDSAVYLCASSLLGRPALGRYEQYFGPGTRLTVT.

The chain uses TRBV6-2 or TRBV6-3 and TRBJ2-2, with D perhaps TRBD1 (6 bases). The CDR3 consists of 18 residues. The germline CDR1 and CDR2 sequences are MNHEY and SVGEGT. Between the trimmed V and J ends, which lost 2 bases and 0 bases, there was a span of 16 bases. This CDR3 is CASSYQLQGSSNTGELFF. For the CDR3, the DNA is TGTGCCAGCAGTTACCAACTACAGGGAAGCTCGAACACCGGGGAGCTGTTTTTT.

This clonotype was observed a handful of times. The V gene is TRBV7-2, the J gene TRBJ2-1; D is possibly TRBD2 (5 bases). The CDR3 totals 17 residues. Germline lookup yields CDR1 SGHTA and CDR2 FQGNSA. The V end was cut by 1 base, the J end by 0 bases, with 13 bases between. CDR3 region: CASSLGFSVSSYNEQFF. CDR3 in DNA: TGTGCCAGCAGCTTAGGATTTAGCGTAAGCTCCTACAATGAGCAGTTCTTC.

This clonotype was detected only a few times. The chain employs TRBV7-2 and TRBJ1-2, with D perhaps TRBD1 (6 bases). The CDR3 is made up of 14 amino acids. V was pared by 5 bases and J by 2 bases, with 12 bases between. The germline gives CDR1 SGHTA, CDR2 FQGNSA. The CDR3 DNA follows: TGTGCCAGCAGCCCTACAGGACAGAACTATGGCTACACCTTC. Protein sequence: CASSPTGQNYGYTF.

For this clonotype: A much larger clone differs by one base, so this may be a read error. The CDR3 loop is CASNPPTGTGANVLTF. The CDR3, as DNA: TGTGCCAGCAACCCCCCGACAGGGACTGGGGCCAACGTCCTGACTTTC. The chain links TRBV14 to TRBJ2-6; 7 bases are shared with TRBD1. Germline lookup yields CDR1 SGHDN and CDR2 FVKESK. Trimming took 7 bases from V and 2 from J; bases not matched to a gene: 8. The CDR3 totals 16 residues.

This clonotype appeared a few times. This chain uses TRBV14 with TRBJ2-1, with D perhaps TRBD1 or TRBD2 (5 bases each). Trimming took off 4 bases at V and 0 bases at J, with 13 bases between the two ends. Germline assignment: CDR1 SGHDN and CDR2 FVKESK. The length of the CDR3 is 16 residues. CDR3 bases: TGTGCCAGCAGCCCCTGGGCAGGGACCTCCTACAATGAGCAGTTCTTC. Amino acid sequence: CASSPWAGTSYNEQFF.

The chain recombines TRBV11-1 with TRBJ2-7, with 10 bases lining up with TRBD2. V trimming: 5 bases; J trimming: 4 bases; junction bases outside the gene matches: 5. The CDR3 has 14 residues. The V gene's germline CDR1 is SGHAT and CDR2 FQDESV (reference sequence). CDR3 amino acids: CASSPAGGLYEQYF. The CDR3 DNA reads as TGTGCCAGCAGCCCAGCGGGAGGGCTGTACGAGCAGTACTTC.

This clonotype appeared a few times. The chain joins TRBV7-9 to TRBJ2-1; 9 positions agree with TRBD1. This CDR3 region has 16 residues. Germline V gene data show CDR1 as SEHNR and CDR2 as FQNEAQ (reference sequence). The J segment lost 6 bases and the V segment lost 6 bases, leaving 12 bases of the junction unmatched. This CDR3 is CASRPWEQGAGNEQFF. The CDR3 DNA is TGTGCCAGCAGACCGTGGGAACAGGGGGCCGGCAATGAGCAGTTCTTC.